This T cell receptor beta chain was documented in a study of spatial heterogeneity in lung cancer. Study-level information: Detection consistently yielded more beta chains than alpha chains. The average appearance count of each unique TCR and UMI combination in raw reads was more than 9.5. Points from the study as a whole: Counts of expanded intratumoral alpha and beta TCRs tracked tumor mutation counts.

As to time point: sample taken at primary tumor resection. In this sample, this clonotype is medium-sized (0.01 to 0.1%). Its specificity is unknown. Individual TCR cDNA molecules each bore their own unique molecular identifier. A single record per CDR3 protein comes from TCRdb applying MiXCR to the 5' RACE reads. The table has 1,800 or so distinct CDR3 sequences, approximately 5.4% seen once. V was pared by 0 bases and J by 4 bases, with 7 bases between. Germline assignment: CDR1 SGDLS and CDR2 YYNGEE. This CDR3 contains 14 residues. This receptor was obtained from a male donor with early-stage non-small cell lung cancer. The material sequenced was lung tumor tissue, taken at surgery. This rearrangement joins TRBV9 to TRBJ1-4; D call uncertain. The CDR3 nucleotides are TGTGCCAGCAGCGTAGGGGGAGGTAATGAAAAACTGTTTTTT. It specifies CASSVGGGNEKLFF.